These 16 T cell receptor beta chains share one sample of origin, sequenced in a study of T cells in Graves' hyperthyroidism and ophthalmopathy. TCR beta CDR3 sequences were amplified from RNA transcripts. First-round RT-PCR targeting the TCR CDR3 was performed with the HTBI primer set. TCRdb recomputed calls from the multiplex PCR reads with MiXCR, one row per CDR3 protein. This table holds about 360,000 distinct CDR3 sequences, 20% to 25% found once. The sequencing sample was made of blood. These receptor sequences come from a middle-aged man with Graves' hyperthyroidism.

The chain recombines TRBV19 with TRBJ2-3, with a possible D match to TRBD2 (5 bases). This CDR3 has 15 residues. Per germline, CDR1 LNHDA and CDR2 SQIVND (reference sequence). V lost 6 bases and J lost 0, with 13 bases in between. CDR3 sequence (DNA): TGTGCCAGTAGCGCGAGAAGCGGTAGCACAGATACGCAGTATTTT. Amino acid sequence: CASSARSGSTDTQYF.

This clonotype was observed many times. The gene calls are TRBV12-3 or TRBV12-4 and TRBJ2-5, with 12 positions matching TRBD2. V lost 4 bases to trimming and J lost 5 bases; unmatched junction nucleotides: 8. The CDR3 loop spans 16 amino acids. The DNA of the CDR3 is TGTGCCAGCAGTTCGACACTAGCGGGAGGATGGGAGACCCAGTACTTC. It yields the protein CASSSTLAGGWETQYF.

The rearrangement uses TRBV12-3 or TRBV12-4 and TRBJ2-1, with no clear D. V was clipped by 1 base and J by 9 bases, with 10 bases between them. This CDR3 contains 13 residues. The CDR3 reads CASSLVTVPEQFF. As DNA, the CDR3 is TGTGCCAGCAGTTTAGTTACAGTCCCTGAGCAGTTCTTC.

This clonotype was seen ten or more times. V usage is TRBV3-1 and J usage is TRBJ2-3, with D possibly TRBD1 on 6 matching bases. V shed 4 bases and J shed 4 bases, with 6 bases lying between them. The CDR3 is made up of 12 amino acids. Germline CDR1 is LGHDT and CDR2 is YNNKEL (reference sequence). DNA for the CDR3: TGTGCCAGCAGCCCAGGGGCAGATACGCAGTATTTT. Translating it yields CASSPGADTQYF.

In its sample, this clonotype was seen many times. The V and J genes are TRBV6-1 and TRBJ2-7; TRBD2 might be the D (6 bases). V lost 1 base and J 2 bases, leaving 12 bases between the germline ends. CDR3 length equals 15 residues. CDR1 is MNHNS, CDR2 SASEGT, per germline. The CDR3 DNA follows: TGTGCCAGCAGTGAAGATGTTAGCGGTACCTACGAGCAGTACTTC. Translated, it gives CASSEDVSGTYEQYF.

Note on this clonotype: At one boundary the junction diverges from the germline segment, which might be a read error. The CDR3 loop is CASSSGLAGAADAQYF. Here the CDR3 DNA reads TGTGCCAGCAGCTCAGGCCTAGCGGGGGCCGCAGATGCGCAGTATTTT. V gene TRBV7-3 combines with J gene TRBJ2-3, with 10 bases fitting TRBD2. The CDR3 loop spans 16 amino acids. Looked up from germline, CDR1 is SGHTA and CDR2 is FQGTGA.

V gene TRBV7-9 combines with J gene TRBJ1-2; possible D gene TRBD1, 6 bases. V lost 0 bases and J lost 6, with 8 bases in between. This CDR3 is built from 13 residues. The germline CDR1 and CDR2 sequences are SEHNR and FQNEAQ (reference sequence). This CDR3 is CASSLAGGDGYTF. The CDR3, as DNA: TGTGCCAGCAGCTTAGCCGGGGGCGATGGCTACACCTTC.

The chain links TRBV15 to TRBJ2-1; the match to TRBD2 covers 14 bases. Germline CDR1 and CDR2: LNHNV and YYDKDF (reference sequence). The length of the CDR3 is 19 residues. With V trimmed by 0 bases and J by 5 bases, 9 bases remained unmatched. The CDR3 loop is CATSRDPGLAGGFDNEQFF. The CDR3 DNA sequence: TGTGCCACCAGCAGAGATCCCGGACTAGCGGGAGGATTCGACAATGAGCAGTTCTTC.

This clonotype turned up a few times. The gene calls are TRBV20-1 and TRBJ2-3, with TRBD2 identical over 10 bases. The V gene end was trimmed by 5 bases and the J gene end by 0 bases; junction bases not matched to a gene: 11. Germline assignment: CDR1 DFQATT and CDR2 SNEGSKA (reference sequence). CDR3 length equals 17 residues. CDR3 nucleotide sequence: TGCAGTGCTTATAATAGCGGGAGGTCCTCTAGCACAGATACGCAGTATTTT. As protein: CSAYNSGRSSSTDTQYF.

This chain joins TRBV15 and TRBJ2-2, with TRBD1 matching over 10 bases. The V and J ends lost 0 bases and 5 bases, in that order; junction bases with no gene match: 6. Germline V gives CDR1 LNHNV, CDR2 YYDKDF (reference sequence). This CDR3 has 17 amino acids. The CDR3 protein is CATSRDLDRGLTGELFF. The CDR3 DNA sequence: TGTGCCACCAGCAGAGATCTTGACAGGGGGCTAACCGGGGAGCTGTTTTTT.

This clonotype showed up just a few times. The chain links TRBV7-8 to TRBJ2-2; weak D call: TRBD2 (5 bases). This CDR3 comprises 12 residues. Trimming took 5 bases from V and 6 from J, leaving 7 bases between them. Germline CDR1 and CDR2: SGHVS and FQNEAQ. The CDR3 DNA sequence: TGTGCCAGCAGCCCAGCGGCCGGGGAGCTGTTTTTT. Its protein is CASSPAAGELFF.

This clonotype was seen a handful of times. This sequence joins TRBV10-3 and TRBJ2-5, with D tentatively TRBD1 or TRBD2 (6 bases each). Trimming pared 8 bases from V and 2 bases from J, leaving 21 bases between. This CDR3 has 16 residues. From germline, CDR1 is ENHRY and CDR2 SYGVKD. The CDR3 nucleotides are TGTGCCATCCGAGGGGGGAACGAAGGAGATCAAGAGACCCAGTACTTC. Amino acid sequence: CAIRGGNEGDQETQYF.

This chain uses TRBV27 with TRBJ2-2; 8 bases match TRBD2. The CDR3 is 15 amino acids. Trimming removed 3 bases from V and 4 bases from J; junction bases left unmatched: 4. Germline values: CDR1 MNHEY, CDR2 SMNVEV (reference sequence). CDR3 coding DNA: TGTGCCAGCAGTTTCCTCGCGGGAGGCACCGGGGAGCTGTTTTTT. It is translated as CASSFLAGGTGELFF.

This clonotype was seen a single time. The chain combines TRBV5-4 with TRBJ2-7; no firm D call. CDR1 and CDR2 (germline): SGHNT, YYREEE (reference sequence). CDR3 size: 12 residues. Trimming stripped 4 bases from V and 5 bases from J, with 10 bases between. CDR3 nucleotide sequence: TGTGCCAGCAGCGTTCGGGCCCACGAGCAGTACTTC. Translation gives CASSVRAHEQYF.

This clonotype was found many times. The chain recombines TRBV7-9 with TRBJ2-5; D is perhaps TRBD1 or TRBD2 (5 bases each). The CDR3 runs 13 residues. V was pared by 3 bases and J by 3 bases, with 8 bases between. Germline CDR1 SEHNR, CDR2 FQNEAQ (reference sequence). CDR3 region: CASSFRDEETQYF. The DNA for the CDR3 is TGTGCCAGCAGCTTCAGGGACGAAGAGACCCAGTACTTC.

V is TRBV27 and J is TRBJ2-5; D remains ambiguous. The CDR3 has 14 amino acids. Trimming took 3 bases from V and 2 from J, leaving 10 bases between them. CDR1 and CDR2 (germline): MNHEY, SMNVEV (reference sequence). This CDR3 reads CASSFGLGQETQYF. For the CDR3, the DNA is TGTGCCAGCAGTTTCGGGCTCGGACAAGAGACCCAGTACTTC.